This entry lists 14 T cell receptor beta chains sequenced from one sample in a study of cytomegalovirus exposure and HLA in healthy donors. Both 60 Vbeta primers and 13 Jbeta primers went into the PCR. Sequenced by immunoSEQ multiplex PCR; TCRdb stores in-frame clones only, minus some. The repertoire holds about 150,000 clones, 70% to 90% seen once, with about 0.51% in the top ten. Sequenced material: PBMCs. The receptors were gathered from a woman in her 40s in good health and CMV-seronegative.

V is TRBV7-9 and J is TRBJ1-4; the D is unclear. V was trimmed by 5 bases and J by 0 bases, leaving 7 bases between them. CDR3 size: 14 residues. The germline V gene encodes CDR1 SEHNR and CDR2 FQNEAQ (reference sequence). CDR3 in DNA: TGTGCCAGCAGCGCTGGAGCAACTAATGAAAAACTGTTTTTT. Residues: CASSAGATNEKLFF.

Worth noting for this clone: The same CDR3 can be traced to other DNA sequences in this sample. The chain couples TRBV7-6 to TRBJ2-5; D is perhaps TRBD2 (6 bases). The CDR3 is 13 residues long. CDR1 is SGHVS and CDR2 is FNYEAQ in the germline V gene. Trimming stripped 8 bases from V and 1 base from J, with 11 bases between. CDR3 in amino acids: CASSSVPQETQYF. DNA for the CDR3: TGTGCCAGCTCTAGCGTACCCCAAGAGACCCAGTACTTC.

This chain joins TRBV5-1 and TRBJ2-6; D might be TRBD1 (6 bases). This CDR3 has 16 amino acids. Per the germline V gene, CDR1 is SGHRS and CDR2 is YFSETQ. With 3 bases removed from V and 3 bases from J, the gap between germline ends came to 13 bases. The chain's CDR3 is CASSSLTGGGANVLTF. DNA of the CDR3: TGCGCCAGCAGCTCGCTGACAGGAGGTGGGGCCAACGTCCTGACTTTC.

V is TRBV30 and J is TRBJ2-7, with 7 bases matching TRBD1. V was clipped by 1 base and J by 8 bases; unmatched bases: 14. Germline V gene sequence: CDR1 GTSNPN, CDR2 SVGIG (reference sequence). This CDR3 has 15 amino acids. CDR3 DNA: TGTGCCTGGAGTGCCCCGGGACAGCCCCTTAGGCAGCAGTACTTC. Its translation: CAWSAPGQPLRQQYF.

The rearrangement links TRBV10-1 to TRBJ2-7; 7 positions agree with TRBD2. The CDR3 totals 11 residues. Germline CDR1 reads WNHNN; CDR2 reads SYGVQD (reference sequence). V was pared by 10 bases and J by 6 bases, with 6 bases of the junction left unmatched. CDR3 sequence: CATTPSGEQYF. In nucleotides, the CDR3 is TGCGCCACCACCCCTAGCGGCGAGCAGTACTTC.

CDR3 protein: CASSWTAGNTIYF. The CDR3 coding sequence is TGTGCCAGCAGCTGGACAGCGGGAAACACCATATATTTT. The rearrangement links TRBV2 to TRBJ1-3; perhaps TRBD1 as D (6 bases). The CDR3 is 13 amino acids. Germline CDR1 SNHLY, CDR2 FYNNEI. Between the trimmed V and J ends, which lost 6 bases and 4 bases, there was a span of 10 bases.

This clone was detected only a few times. Other DNA sequences within the sample encode an identical CDR3. The CDR3 sequence: CASSYSGGSYEQYF. The CDR3 coding sequence is TGTGCCAGCAGTTACTCCGGGGGCTCCTACGAGCAGTACTTC. V usage is TRBV6-6 and J usage is TRBJ2-7, with D maybe TRBD2 (6 bases). V lost 0 bases and J lost 0, with 6 bases in between. Germline-derived CDR1 and CDR2 are MNHNY and SVGAGI (reference sequence). This CDR3 is 14 amino acids long.

The chain is built from TRBV7-2 and TRBJ2-7, with D possibly TRBD2 on 6 matching bases. The germline gives CDR1 SGHTA, CDR2 FQGNSA. The CDR3 covers 13 residues. Trimming removed 5 bases from V and 3 bases from J, with 11 bases in between. CDR3 sequence: CASSRNSGYEQYF. The CDR3 coding sequence is TGTGCCAGCAGCCGAAATAGCGGCTACGAGCAGTACTTC.

V is TRBV5-6 and J is TRBJ2-7; 11 positions agree with TRBD1. Germline loops: CDR1 SGHDT, CDR2 YYEEEE. V shed 3 bases, J shed 3 bases, and the junction held 8 bases outside the gene matches. The length of the CDR3 is 16 residues. CDR3 bases: TGTGCCAGCAGCTCGGGACAGGGGGTAAGCGGCTACGAGCAGTACTTC. Translation gives CASSSGQGVSGYEQYF.

This chain links TRBV15 with TRBJ2-2; 8 bases line up with TRBD2. The J segment lost 4 bases and the V segment lost 7 bases, leaving 11 bases of the junction unmatched. From germline, CDR1 is LNHNV and CDR2 YYDKDF (reference sequence). The CDR3 extends over 16 amino acids. The CDR3 spells CATNDVGRGGTGELFF. The CDR3 DNA sequence: TGTGCCACCAATGATGTCGGGAGGGGTGGCACCGGGGAGCTGTTTTTT. The full variable domain, in which reference TRBV15 and TRBJ2-2 provide the parts outside the CDR3, is DAMVIQNPRYQVTQFGKPVTLSCSQTLNHNVMYWYQQKSSQAPKLLFHYYDKDFNNEADTPDNFQSRRPNTSFCFLDIRSPGLGDTAMYLCATNDVGRGGTGELFFGEGSRLTVL.

The V call is TRBV4-3, the J call TRBJ1-2, with D possibly matching TRBD1 (6 bases). Germline V gene data show CDR1 as LGHNA and CDR2 as YSLEER. V was clipped by 4 bases and J by 3 bases, with 15 bases between them. CDR3 length equals 15 residues. The DNA of the CDR3 is TGCGCCAGCAGCCTAGGAGGAACAGGGCACTATGGCTACACCTTC. It is translated as CASSLGGTGHYGYTF.

The V call is TRBV20-1, the J call TRBJ1-4; a weak D match, TRBD1 (5 bases). The CDR3 totals 11 residues. Germline CDR1 DFQATT, CDR2 SNEGSKA (reference sequence). Between the trimmed V and J ends, which lost 5 bases and 13 bases, there was a span of 14 bases. CDR3 amino acids: CSAPTGVGLFF. In DNA, the CDR3 is TGCAGTGCTCCCACGGGGGTGGGACTGTTTTTT.

The J gene is TRBJ2-3, the V gene TRBV28; TRBD2 agrees at 13 bases. This CDR3 is 16 amino acids long. V trimming: 5 bases; J trimming: 5 bases; junction bases outside the gene matches: 7. CDR1 and CDR2 from the germline V gene are MDHEN and SYDVKM. The CDR3 coding sequence is TGTGCCAGCAGTCTGGGAACTAGCGGGAGGGTAGATACGCAGTATTTT. It is translated as CASSLGTSGRVDTQYF.

The chain combines TRBV18 with TRBJ2-5, with D perhaps matching TRBD1 (6 bases). TRBJ2-7 matches the DNA end more closely, so the J call is doubtful. The V gene's germline CDR1 is KGHSH and CDR2 LQKENI. The CDR3 covers 15 residues. The CDR3 region is CASSLQQGRGYEQYF. CDR3 in DNA: TGTGCCAGCTCGCTACAACAGGGAAGGGGCTACGAGCAGTACTTC.